This entry describes one TCR beta chain. The antigen remains unidentified. Other DNA sequences in this specimen translate into the identical CDR3. This entry comes from a study of cytomegalovirus exposure and HLA in healthy donors. PCR amplification relied on 60 Vbeta primers (plus 13 Jbeta primers). Profiled with immunoSEQ multiplex PCR; TCRdb holds only in-frame clones, not every one. The sample gives about 210,000 clones, about four fifths of which show up once; 5.5% to 7.5% is in the top ten. The CDR3 loop spans 13 amino acids. Trimming left V 0 bases short and J 2 bases short, with 5 bases between. Germline V gene data show CDR1 as SGHVS and CDR2 as FQNEAQ. Study-wide results and limits: The majority of CMV-associated TCR beta chains were reported as apparently HLA-restricted in a later analysis. Among donors in an Asian-associated ancestry cluster, a later analysis reportedly found fewer N-insertions than the roughly 670-donor mean.

What was sequenced was PBMCs. The chain links TRBV7-8 to TRBJ2-7, with a tentative D call TRBD2 (5 bases). The TCR sequence derives from a man between 35 and 55 years old in good health and CMV-seropositive. CDR3 residues: CASSLAGAYEQYV. The CDR3 DNA is TGTGCCAGCAGCTTAGCGGGAGCCTACGAGCAGTACGTC.